This T cell receptor beta chain is drawn from a study of regulatory T cells in long-lasting Graves disease. Time point in this sample: persistent/refractory GD, antithyroid drugs over 5 years with positive TRAb. Extracted RNA from PBMCs served as the source of the TCR library. In building TCR beta libraries, iRepertoire HTBI primers were used together with Arm-PCR of CDR3 regions. TCRdb independently ran MiXCR on the multiplex PCR reads; one entry per CDR3 protein. This table holds 500,000 to 700,000 distinct CDR3 sequences, approximately 31% found once. This clonotype was detected ten times or more. Trimming pared 6 bases from V and 4 bases from J, leaving 12 bases between. The germline V gene encodes CDR1 DFQATT and CDR2 SNEGSKA (reference sequence). The length of the CDR3 is 12 residues.

This receptor was obtained from a female donor with Graves disease. The source material was peripheral blood mononuclear cells (PBMCs), sampled when the disease was refractory, from a patient treated with antithyroid drugs. The chain has TRBV20-1 and TRBJ2-5, with TRBD1 as a possible D gene (5 bases). The CDR3 sequence is CSAPPQGETQYF. DNA for the CDR3: TGCAGTGCCCCCCCTCAGGGAGAGACCCAGTACTTC.